The text below deals with one T cell receptor (beta chain). Original methodology: Amplifying reference gene primers gave estimates of nucleated cell counts. Repertoires were generated with immunoSEQ multiplex PCR, while TCRdb's copy carries only in-frame clones and drops some. That table furnishes V, J and clone size, whereas the DNA furnished D and trimming. The sample contains 90,000 to 120,000 clones, around 90% of which appear only once. These data belong to a study of blood T cell repertoires in COVID-19. Whole-study context: Italy, Spain and the United States were the sources of the convalescent and acute COVID-19 samples. T cells, B-cell-depleted T cells, or PBMCs provided the cDNA or gDNA that served as material.

The CDR3 sequence is 15 residues long. Germline CDR1 is MDHEN and CDR2 is SYDVKM. V lost 6 bases and J 0 bases, leaving 14 bases between the germline ends. J is TRBJ1-2 and V is TRBV28; D gene unclear. Sequences were obtained from peripheral blood. This TCR came from a man aged 35 to 55 with active or convalescent COVID-19. The CDR3 region is CASRAGGPPNYGYTF. In DNA, the CDR3 is TGTGCCAGCAGGGCGGGCGGTCCCCCTAACTATGGCTACACCTTC.